This entry is about one T cell receptor (beta chain). The data were obtained in a study of T-cell memory formation after mild COVID-19. Each CDR3 protein is one row after TCRdb ran MiXCR on the 5' RACE reads. The data hold 300,000 to 400,000 distinct CDR3 sequences, with around a sixth observed a single time. Material for sequencing was PBMCs or a T cell subset sorted from them (not recorded which). This receptor was obtained from a man aged 18 to 29 who had mild COVID-19 (a few samples of this study predate the infection). Cell type and time point are not known.

The CDR3 DNA is TGTGCCAGCAGCGGAGGGGGTGCAAATCAGCCCCAGCATTTT. Its translation is CASSGGGANQPQHF. This chain uses TRBV28 with TRBJ1-5; D might be TRBD1 (6 bases). Germline CDR1 and CDR2: MDHEN and SYDVKM. Trimming cost V 6 bases and J 4 bases, with 13 bases left between them. The CDR3 is 14 residues long.